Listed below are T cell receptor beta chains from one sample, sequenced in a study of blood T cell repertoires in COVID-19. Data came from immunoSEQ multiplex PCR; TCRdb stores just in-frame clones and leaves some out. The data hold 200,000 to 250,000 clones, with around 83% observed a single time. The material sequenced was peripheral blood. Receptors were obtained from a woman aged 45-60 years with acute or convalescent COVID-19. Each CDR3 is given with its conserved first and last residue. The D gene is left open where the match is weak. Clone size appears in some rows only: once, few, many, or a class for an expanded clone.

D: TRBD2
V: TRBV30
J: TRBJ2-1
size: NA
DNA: TGTGCCTGGAGTGTACAGCTAGCGGGAGTGGGCAATGAGCAGTTCTTC
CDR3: CAWSVQLAGVGNEQFF

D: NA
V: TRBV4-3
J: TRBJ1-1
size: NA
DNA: TGCGCCAGCAGCCGCAGGACAGAGAACACTGAAGCTTTCTTT
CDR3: CASSRRTENTEAFF

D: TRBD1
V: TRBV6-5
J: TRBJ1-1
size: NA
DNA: TGTGCCAGCAGTTACTCGATAGGGGGCGCTGAAGCTTTCTTT
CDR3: CASSYSIGGAEAFF

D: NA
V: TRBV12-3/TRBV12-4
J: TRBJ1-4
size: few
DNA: TGTGCCAGCAGTCCCCAGGAAAATGAAAAACTGTTTTTT
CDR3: CASSPQENEKLFF

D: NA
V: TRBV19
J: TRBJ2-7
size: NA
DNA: TGTGCCAGTAGAGTACCGGACACCTACGAGCAGTACTTC
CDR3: CASRVPDTYEQYF

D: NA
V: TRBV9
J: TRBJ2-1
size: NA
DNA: TGTGCCAGCAGCGTAGCCACCTACAATGAGCAGTTCTTC
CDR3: CASSVATYNEQFF

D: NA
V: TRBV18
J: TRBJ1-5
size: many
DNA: TGTGCCAGCAGCCGAGGGGGGGCCAATCAGCCCCAGCATTTT
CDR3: CASSRGGANQPQHF

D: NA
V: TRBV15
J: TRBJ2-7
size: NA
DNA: TGTGCCACCAGCAGAGATCAAGCTGAGCAGTACTTC
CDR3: CATSRDQAEQYF

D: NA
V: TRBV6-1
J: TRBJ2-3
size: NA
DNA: TGTGCCAGCAGTGAACCCCGCGGAGATACGCAGTATTTT
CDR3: CASSEPRGDTQYF

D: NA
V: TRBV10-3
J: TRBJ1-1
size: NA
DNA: TGTGCCATCAGTGCCCGCGGGACGAGCACTGAAGCTTTCTTT
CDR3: CAISARGTSTEAFF

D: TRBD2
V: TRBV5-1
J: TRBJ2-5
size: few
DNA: TGCGCCAGCAGCTTGGGGACTAGCGGGGGGCAAGAGACCCAGTACTTC
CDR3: CASSLGTSGGQETQYF

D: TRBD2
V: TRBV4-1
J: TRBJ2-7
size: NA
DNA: TGCGCCAGCGGTCTTCCTGGACTAGCGGTATACGAGCAGTACTTC
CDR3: CASGLPGLAVYEQYF

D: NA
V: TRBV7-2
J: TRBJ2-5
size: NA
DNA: TGTGCCAGCAGCTTAGCGGGGGCAACGGCAGAGACCCAGTACTTC
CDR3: CASSLAGATAETQYF

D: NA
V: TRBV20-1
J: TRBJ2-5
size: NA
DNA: TGCAGTGCTCGTGCCGCAGGGGTAGAAACCCAGTACTTC
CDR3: CSARAAGVETQYF

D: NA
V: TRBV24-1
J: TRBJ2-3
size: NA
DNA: TGTGCCACCAGTGATTTCAGGTCCACTTACGCAGATACGCAGTATTTT
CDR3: CATSDFRSTYADTQYF

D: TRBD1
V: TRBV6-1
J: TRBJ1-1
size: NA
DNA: TGTGCCAGCAGTGAATTACAGGGGCCTGAAGCTTTCTTT
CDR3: CASSELQGPEAFF

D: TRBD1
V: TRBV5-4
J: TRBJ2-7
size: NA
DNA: TGTGCCAGCAGCCTGAATTCCGGGACAGGGAAGAACGAGCAGTACTTC
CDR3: CASSLNSGTGKNEQYF

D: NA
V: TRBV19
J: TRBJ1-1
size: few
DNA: TGTGCCAGTAGTATCGGAGGGTTAAACACTGAAGCTTTCTTT
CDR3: CASSIGGLNTEAFF

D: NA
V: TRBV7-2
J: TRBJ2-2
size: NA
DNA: TGTGCCAGCAGCCAACAGAGTCGAGCGAACACCGGGGAGCTGTTTTTT
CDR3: CASSQQSRANTGELFF

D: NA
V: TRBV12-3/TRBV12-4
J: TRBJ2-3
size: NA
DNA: TGTGCCAGCAGACTCGGGGGCACAGATACGCAGTATTTT
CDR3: CASRLGGTDTQYF

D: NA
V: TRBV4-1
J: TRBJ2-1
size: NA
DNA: TGCGCCAGCAGCCCGGACGGGGGAGGCCTCCGAAACAATGAGCAGTTCTTC
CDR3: CASSPDGGGLRNNEQFF

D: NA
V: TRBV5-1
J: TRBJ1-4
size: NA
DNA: TGCGCCAGCAGCTTGGGAGCCGACAGGACTCCTAATGAAAAACTGTTTTTT
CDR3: CASSLGADRTPNEKLFF

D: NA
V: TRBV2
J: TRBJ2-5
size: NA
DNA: TGTGCCAGCATCCTAGAGACCCAGTACTTC
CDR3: CASILETQYF

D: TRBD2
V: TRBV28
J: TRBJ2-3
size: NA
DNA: TGTGCCAGCAGTTTAGCGGGGGGGGTCACAGATACGCAGTATTTT
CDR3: CASSLAGGVTDTQYF

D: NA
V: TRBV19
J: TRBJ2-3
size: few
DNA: TGTGCCAGTAGTATCGGGACTTTGGGCACAGATACGCAGTATTTT
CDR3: CASSIGTLGTDTQYF

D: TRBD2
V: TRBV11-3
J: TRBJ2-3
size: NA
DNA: TGTGCCAGCAGTGCGGGGGACTCCAACACAGATACGCAGTATTTT
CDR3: CASSAGDSNTDTQYF

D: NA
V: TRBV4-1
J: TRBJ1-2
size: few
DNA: TGCGCCAGCAGCCCCCTTTCCGGGGGGGGGCAAAATGGCTACACCTTC
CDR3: CASSPLSGGGQNGYTF

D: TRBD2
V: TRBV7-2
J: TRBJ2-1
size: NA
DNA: TGTGCCAGCAGCGCTACTAGCGGGGGGGCCGCTGTGTCTGAGCAGTTCTTC
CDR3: CASSATSGGAAVSEQFF

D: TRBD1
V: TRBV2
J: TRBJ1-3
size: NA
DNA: TGTGCCAGCACCGGACAGGGCCGGCAACCGAGCTCTGGAAACACCATATATTTT
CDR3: CASTGQGRQPSSGNTIYF

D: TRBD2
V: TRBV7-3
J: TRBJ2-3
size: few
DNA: TGTGCCAGCAGCCCAGAGGGACTAGCGGGGATGGATACGCAGTATTTT
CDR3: CASSPEGLAGMDTQYF

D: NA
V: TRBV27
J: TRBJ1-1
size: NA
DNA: TGTGCCAGCAACCTACAGGGTGCGAACACTGAAGCTTTCTTT
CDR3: CASNLQGANTEAFF

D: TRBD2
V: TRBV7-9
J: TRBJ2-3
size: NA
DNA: TGTGCCAGCAGCTCCCCCTATACTAGCGGGAGGCGAGGCACAGATACGCAGTATTTT
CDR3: CASSSPYTSGRRGTDTQYF

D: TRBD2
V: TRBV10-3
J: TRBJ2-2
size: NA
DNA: TGTGCCATCGGTGGGACTAGCGGGACCCCGGGCACCGGGGAGCTGTTTTTT
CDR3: CAIGGTSGTPGTGELFF

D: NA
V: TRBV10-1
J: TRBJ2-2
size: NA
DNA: TGCGCCAGCAGTCTCGGACTTAACACCGGGGAGCTGTTTTTT
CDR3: CASSLGLNTGELFF

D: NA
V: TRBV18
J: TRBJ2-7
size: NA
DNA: TGTGCCAGCTCACCAATGGGGACGGGGGACGAGCAGTACTTC
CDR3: CASSPMGTGDEQYF

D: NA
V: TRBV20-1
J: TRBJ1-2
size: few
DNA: TGCAGTGCTAGTCTTCTTGCGGGGGGCTACACCTTC
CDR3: CSASLLAGGYTF

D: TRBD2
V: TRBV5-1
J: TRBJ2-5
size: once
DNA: TGCGCCAGCAGCGAGGGACTAGCGGGAGTAGAGACCCAGTACTTC
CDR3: CASSEGLAGVETQYF

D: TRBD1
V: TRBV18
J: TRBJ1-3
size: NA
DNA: TGTGCCAGCTCCCCGAGCGGGACAGGGAACACCATATATTTT
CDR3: CASSPSGTGNTIYF

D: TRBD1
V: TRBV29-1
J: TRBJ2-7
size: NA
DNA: TGCAGCGTTGAAAGGGACAGAGACTACGAGCAGTACTTC
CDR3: CSVERDRDYEQYF

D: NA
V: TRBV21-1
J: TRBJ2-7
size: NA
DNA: TGTGCCAGCAGCAAAGAGCCATCGCCTCTCGAGCAGTACTTC
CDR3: CASSKEPSPLEQYF

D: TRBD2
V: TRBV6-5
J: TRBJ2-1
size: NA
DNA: TGTGCCAGCAGTTACCTTAGCGGGAGAGGTCCTGAGCAGTTCTTC
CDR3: CASSYLSGRGPEQFF

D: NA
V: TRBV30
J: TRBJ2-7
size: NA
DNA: TGTGCCTGGAGCGCTCCCGGCTACGAGCAGTACTTC
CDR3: CAWSAPGYEQYF

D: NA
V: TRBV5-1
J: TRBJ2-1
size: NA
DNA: TGCGCCAGCAGCCCCGGGTCGCAAGTGGGCAATGAGCAGTTCTTC
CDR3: CASSPGSQVGNEQFF

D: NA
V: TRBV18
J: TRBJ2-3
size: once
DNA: TGTGCCAGCTCACCAGACGGGGGTTTGACAGATACGCAGTATTTT
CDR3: CASSPDGGLTDTQYF

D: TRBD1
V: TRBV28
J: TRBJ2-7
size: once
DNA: TGTGCCAGCAGTTCGTCAGGGGGTAACTTCTACGAGCAGTACTTC
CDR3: CASSSSGGNFYEQYF